The clone carrying this T cell receptor (beta chain) was detected a few times. Its antigen is as yet unknown. TCRdb re-called the reads with MiXCR, one entry per CDR3 protein. Among some 400,000 distinct CDR3 sequences, 15% to 20% were seen once, and the ten largest hold approximately 10%. The CDR3 runs to 14 residues. CDR1 MGHRA and CDR2 YSYEKL come from the germline V gene. The V end lost 0 bases, the J end lost 6 bases, and 9 bases lay between the germline ends. This sample was included in a study of T cell repertoires in cytomegalovirus infection. Study context: Shared public TCR beta signatures pointed to both CMV infection and a matching HLA type. The study's findings and limits: Totalled public TCR beta family frequency picked out people who carried CMV plus the relevant HLA. The response measured ex vivo was dominated by TCR beta clonotypes (HLA-C-restricted and CMV-specific).

The sample taken for sequencing was PBMCs. The rearrangement links TRBV4-1 to TRBJ2-1; no definite D call. The TCR sequence derives from a human donor in good health (CMV status not recorded). Some clones in this sample may be carry-over from other donors' samples. The CDR3 loop reads CASSQDPLGNEQFF. CDR3 bases: TGCGCCAGCAGCCAAGACCCTTTAGGCAATGAGCAGTTCTTC.